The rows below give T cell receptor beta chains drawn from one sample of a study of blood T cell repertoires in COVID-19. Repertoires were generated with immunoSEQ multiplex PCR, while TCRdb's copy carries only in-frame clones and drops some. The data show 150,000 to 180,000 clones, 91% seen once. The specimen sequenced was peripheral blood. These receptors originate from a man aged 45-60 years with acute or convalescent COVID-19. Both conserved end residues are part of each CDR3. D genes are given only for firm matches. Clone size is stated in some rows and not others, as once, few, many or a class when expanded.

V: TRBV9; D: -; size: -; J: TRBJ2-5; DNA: TGTGCCAGCAGCGTAGGTAGTAGTCAGACCCAGTACTTC; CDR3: CASSVGSSQTQYF
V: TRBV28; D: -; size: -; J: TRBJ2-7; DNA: TGTGCCAGCAGTTTCTATTCCGGGGCCTACGAGCAGTACTTC; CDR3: CASSFYSGAYEQYF
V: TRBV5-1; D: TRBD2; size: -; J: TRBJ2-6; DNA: TGCGCCAGCAGCTTGGAGGGGGTAGCGGGATTTGGGGCCAACGTCCTGACTTTC; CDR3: CASSLEGVAGFGANVLTF
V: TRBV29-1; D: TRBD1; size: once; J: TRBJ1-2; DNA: TGCAGCGTTGGATCCGGGACAGATAACTATGGCTACACCTTC; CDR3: CSVGSGTDNYGYTF
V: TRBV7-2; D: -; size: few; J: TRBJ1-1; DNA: TGTGCCAGCTTAGGACACCTGAACACTGAAGCTTTCTTT; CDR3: CASLGHLNTEAFF
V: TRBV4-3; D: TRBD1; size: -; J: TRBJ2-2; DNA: TGCGCCAGCAGCCAAGAGGACAGGGCGATCGGGGAGCTGTTTTTT; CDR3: CASSQEDRAIGELFF
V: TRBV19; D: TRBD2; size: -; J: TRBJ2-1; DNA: TGTGCCAGTAGTTCGGTAGCGGGAACCCATACCTTATACAATGAGCAGTTCTTC; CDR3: CASSSVAGTHTLYNEQFF
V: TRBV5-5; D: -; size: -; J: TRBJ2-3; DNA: TGTGCCAGCAGCTTGCCGGGAGATCCTATACTAGATACGCAGTATTTT; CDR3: CASSLPGDPILDTQYF
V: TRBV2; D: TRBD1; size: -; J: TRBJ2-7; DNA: TGTGCCAGCAGTCGGGCAGGGGGCTCCATCTCCTACGAGCAGTACTTC; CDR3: CASSRAGGSISYEQYF
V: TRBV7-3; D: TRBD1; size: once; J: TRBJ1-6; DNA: TGTGCCAGCAGCGACAGGGAGAACTCACCCCTCCACTTT; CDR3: CASSDRENSPLHF
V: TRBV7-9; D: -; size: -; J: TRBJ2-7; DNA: TGTGCCAGCAGCTACGACACTAGAACCCTGGACTACGAGCAGTACTTC; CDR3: CASSYDTRTLDYEQYF
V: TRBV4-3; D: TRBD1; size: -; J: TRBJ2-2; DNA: TGCGCCAGCAGCCAAGACCAGGGGGCCGACACCGGGGAGCTGTTTTTT; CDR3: CASSQDQGADTGELFF
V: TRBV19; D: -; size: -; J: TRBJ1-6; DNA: TGTGCCAGTAGTATAGGTACCCAGGGGTATAAGGATTCACCCCTCCACTTT; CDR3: CASSIGTQGYKDSPLHF
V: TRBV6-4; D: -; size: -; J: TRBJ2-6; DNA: TGTGCCAGCAGGATGGAGGGGGCGCCTGGGGCCAACGTCCTGACTTTC; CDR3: CASRMEGAPGANVLTF
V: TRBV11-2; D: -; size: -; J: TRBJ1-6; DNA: TGTGCCAGCAGCTTAGGACTATTTAATTCACCCCTCCACTTT; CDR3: CASSLGLFNSPLHF
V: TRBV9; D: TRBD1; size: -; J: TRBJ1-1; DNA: TGTGCCAGCAGCGTAGGGACAGGGGGCAGTTCGGGGACTGAAGCTTTCTTT; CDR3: CASSVGTGGSSGTEAFF
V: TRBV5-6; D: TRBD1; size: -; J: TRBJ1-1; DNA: TGTGCCAGCAGCGGGCCGGGACAGGGATTCACTGAAGCTTTCTTT; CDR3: CASSGPGQGFTEAFF
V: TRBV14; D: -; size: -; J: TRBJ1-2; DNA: TGTGCCAGCAGCCAAGAGTTGGGGGGAGCAAACTATGGCTACACCTTC; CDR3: CASSQELGGANYGYTF
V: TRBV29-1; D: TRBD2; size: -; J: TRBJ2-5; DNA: TGCAGCGCCGGTGGCGGGGGAATAGAGACCCAGTACTTC; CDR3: CSAGGGGIETQYF
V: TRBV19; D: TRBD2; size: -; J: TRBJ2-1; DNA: TGTGCCAGTAGTATCTTGGCGGGAGAGTTCCACAATGAGCAGTTCTTC; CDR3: CASSILAGEFHNEQFF
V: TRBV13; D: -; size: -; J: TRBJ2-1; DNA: TGTGCCAGCAGCTCAAGAGGAGGGCTCTCCTACAATGAGCAGTTCTTC; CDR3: CASSSRGGLSYNEQFF
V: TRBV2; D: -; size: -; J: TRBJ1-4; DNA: TGTGCCAGCCGAACCAGTTCAACTAATGAAAAACTGTTTTTT; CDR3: CASRTSSTNEKLFF
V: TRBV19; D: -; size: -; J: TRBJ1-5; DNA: TGTGCCAGTAGTCAACAGGCTAATCAGCCCCAGCATTTT; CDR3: CASSQQANQPQHF
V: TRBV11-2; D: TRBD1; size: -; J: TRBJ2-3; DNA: TGTGCCAGCAGCTTAGTCCGGACAGGGACTAGCACAGATACGCAGTATTTT; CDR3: CASSLVRTGTSTDTQYF
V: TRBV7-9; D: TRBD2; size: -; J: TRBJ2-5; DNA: TGTGCCAGCAGCTTAGGGGGACTAGCGGAGCAAGAGACCCAGTACTTC; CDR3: CASSLGGLAEQETQYF
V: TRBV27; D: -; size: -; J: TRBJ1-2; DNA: TGTGCCAGCAGTTTAGAGCGGGGGGCAGGTGGCTACACCTTC; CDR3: CASSLERGAGGYTF
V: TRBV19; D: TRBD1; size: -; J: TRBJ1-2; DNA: TGTGCCAGTAGTATTTTTGGGACAGGGGAGGATGGCTACACCTTC; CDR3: CASSIFGTGEDGYTF
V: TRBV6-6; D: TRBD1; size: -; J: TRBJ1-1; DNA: TGTGCCAGCAGTGGGGACAGGGCAATGAACACTGAAGCTTTCTTT; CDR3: CASSGDRAMNTEAFF
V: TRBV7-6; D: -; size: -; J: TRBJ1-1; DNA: TGTGCCAGCAGCTTAGCGCGGGGTGAAGCTTTCTTT; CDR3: CASSLARGEAFF
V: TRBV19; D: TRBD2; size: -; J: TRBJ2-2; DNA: TGTGCCAGTAGCGGCGGGGGGTTGACCGGGGAGCTGTTTTTT; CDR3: CASSGGGLTGELFF
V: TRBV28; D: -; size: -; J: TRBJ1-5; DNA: TGTGCCAGCAGCCCCACGAGTGGGAGGGGCAATCAGCCCCAGCATTTT; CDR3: CASSPTSGRGNQPQHF
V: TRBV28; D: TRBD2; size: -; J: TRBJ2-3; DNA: TGTGCCAGCAGTGACCTAGCGGGGATCACAGATACGCAGTATTTT; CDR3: CASSDLAGITDTQYF
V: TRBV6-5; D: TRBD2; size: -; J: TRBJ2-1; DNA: TGTGCCAGCAGTTACGGTAGCGGGGTACCTTTTGAGCAGTTCTTC; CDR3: CASSYGSGVPFEQFF